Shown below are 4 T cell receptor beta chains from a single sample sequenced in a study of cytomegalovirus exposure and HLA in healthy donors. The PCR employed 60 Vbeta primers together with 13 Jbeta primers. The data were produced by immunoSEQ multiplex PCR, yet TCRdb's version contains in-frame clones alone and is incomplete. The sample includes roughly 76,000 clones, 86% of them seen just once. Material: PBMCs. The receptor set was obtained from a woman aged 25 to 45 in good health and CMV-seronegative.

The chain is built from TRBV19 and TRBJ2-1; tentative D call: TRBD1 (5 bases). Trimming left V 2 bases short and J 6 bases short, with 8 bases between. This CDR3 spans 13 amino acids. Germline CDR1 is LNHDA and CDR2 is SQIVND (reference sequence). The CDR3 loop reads CASSIPQGNEQFF. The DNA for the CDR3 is TGTGCCAGTAGTATACCGCAGGGCAATGAGCAGTTCTTC.

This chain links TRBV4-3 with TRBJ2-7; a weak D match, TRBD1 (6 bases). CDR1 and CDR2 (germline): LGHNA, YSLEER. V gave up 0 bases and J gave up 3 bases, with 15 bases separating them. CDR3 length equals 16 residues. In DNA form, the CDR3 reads TGCGCCAGCAGCCAAGACAGGGGCCCGACCGTCTACGAGCAGTACTTC. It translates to CASSQDRGPTVYEQYF.

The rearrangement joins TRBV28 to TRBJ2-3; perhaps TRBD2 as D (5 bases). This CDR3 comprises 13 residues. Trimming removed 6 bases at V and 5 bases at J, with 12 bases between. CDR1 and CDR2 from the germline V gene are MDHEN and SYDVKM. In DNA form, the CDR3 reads TGTGCCAGCAGAAAGGAGGCAGGAGATACGCAGTATTTT. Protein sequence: CASRKEAGDTQYF.

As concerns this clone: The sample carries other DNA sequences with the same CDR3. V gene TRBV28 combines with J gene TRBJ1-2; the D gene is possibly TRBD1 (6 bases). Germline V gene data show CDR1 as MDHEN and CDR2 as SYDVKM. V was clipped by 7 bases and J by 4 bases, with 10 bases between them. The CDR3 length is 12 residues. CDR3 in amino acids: CASTLQGYGYTF. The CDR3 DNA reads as TGTGCCAGCACCTTACAGGGCTATGGCTACACCTTC.